One and the same sample provided the 17 T cell receptor beta chains below, sequenced in a study of shared clonotypes between healthy human individuals. The protocol was immunoSEQ multiplex PCR, while the TCRdb copy is restricted to in-frame clones and leaves out a portion. This sample has approximately 1,000,000 clones, with 78% found just once. The source material was memory CD4+ T cells from PBMCs. Noted subset: CD45RA-negative fraction. Receptors were obtained from a man between 18 and 29 years old in good health. Some clones in this sample may be carry-over from other donors' samples.

The chain is built from TRBV5-1 and TRBJ2-3, with TRBD2 matching 7 bases. V was pared by 4 bases and J by 4 bases, with 9 bases of the junction left unmatched. The length of the CDR3 is 15 residues. Germline-derived CDR1 and CDR2 are SGHRS and YFSETQ. This CDR3 is CASSGTGGRADTQYF. CDR3 coding DNA: TGCGCCAGCAGCGGCACGGGCGGGAGAGCAGATACGCAGTATTTT.

This CDR3 is CASSIGGGQETQYF. The DNA of the CDR3 is TGTGCCAGTAGTATCGGGGGAGGCCAAGAGACCCAGTACTTC. The genes are TRBV19 and TRBJ2-5, with D maybe TRBD2 (6 bases). Trimming took off 3 bases at V and 1 base at J, with 9 bases between the two ends. Germline values: CDR1 LNHDA, CDR2 SQIVND (reference sequence). The CDR3 sequence is 14 residues long.

The rearrangement joins TRBV5-1 to TRBJ1-1, with D possibly TRBD1 on 6 matching bases. The V and J ends lost 0 bases and 4 bases respectively, with 16 bases between them. The CDR3 length is 16 residues. Germline values: CDR1 SGHRS, CDR2 YFSETQ. CDR3 sequence reads: CASSLVQGIYITEAFF. In nucleotides, the CDR3 is TGCGCCAGCAGCTTGGTACAGGGAATTTATATCACTGAAGCTTTCTTT. The full variable domain, with the rest looked up from reference TRBV5-1 and TRBJ1-1, is KAGVTQTPRYLIKTRGQQVTLSCSPISGHRSVSWYQQTPGQGLQFLFEYFSETQRNKGNFPGRFSGRQFSNSRSEMNVSTLELGDSALYLCASSLVQGIYITEAFFGQGTRLTVV.

This clone was detected many times. CDR3 in DNA: TGCGCCAGCAGCCGGTATTTTGGTACAGGAAACCCCACTGAAGCTTTCTTT. This encodes CASSRYFGTGNPTEAFF. V usage is TRBV5-1 and J usage is TRBJ1-1, with a tentative D call TRBD1 (5 bases). The CDR3 extends over 17 amino acids. Trimming left V 4 bases short and J 4 bases short, with 23 bases between. Germline assignment: CDR1 SGHRS and CDR2 YFSETQ.

The CDR3 DNA is TGTGCCAGCAGTCCCCCCTCCACCGGGGAGCTGTTTTTT. Translation gives CASSPPSTGELFF. The chain joins TRBV28 to TRBJ2-2; D ambiguous. Trimming removed 5 bases at V and 4 bases at J, with 8 bases between. The CDR3 has 13 residues. The germline CDR1 and CDR2 sequences are MDHEN and SYDVKM.

A note on this clone: A single base is all that separates this from a far larger clone, so a read error is likely. The chain carries TRBV30 and TRBJ1-1; TRBD1 is a possible D gene (5 bases). CDR1 GTSNPN and CDR2 SVGIG come from the germline V gene (reference sequence). This CDR3 has 14 amino acids. This CDR3 reads CVWSVERQGAEAFF. The CDR3 DNA is TGTGTCTGGAGTGTAGAACGCCAGGGCGCTGAAGCTTTCTTT.

The gene calls are TRBV7-9 and TRBJ2-7; TRBD2 matches 7 bases. The CDR3 runs to 16 residues. Germline V gives CDR1 SEHNR, CDR2 FQNEAQ (reference sequence). V trimming: 1 base; J trimming: 5 bases; junction bases outside the gene matches: 11. The CDR3 region is CASSLEGGGRTNEQYF. The CDR3 region has the DNA TGTGCCAGCAGCTTAGAAGGTGGCGGGAGAACTAACGAGCAGTACTTC.

As regards this clone: Other DNA sequences in the sample encode the same CDR3. The chain has TRBV11-2 and TRBJ1-1; no clear D. The CDR3 sequence is 13 residues long. CDR1 SGHAT and CDR2 FQNNGV come from the germline V gene. V was clipped by 5 bases and J by 2 bases, with 9 bases between them. The CDR3 spells CASSPTVNTEAFF. The DNA of the CDR3 is TGTGCCAGCAGCCCCACCGTTAACACTGAAGCTTTCTTT.

The chain has TRBV9 and TRBJ2-3; 9 positions agree with TRBD2. CDR1 SGDLS and CDR2 YYNGEE come from the germline V gene. The CDR3 spans 18 residues. The ends lost 0 bases at V and 2 bases at J; junction bases unmatched: 10. The CDR3 protein is CASSVVTSGNLFTDTQYF. CDR3 coding DNA: TGTGCCAGCAGCGTAGTGACTAGCGGAAACTTATTCACAGATACGCAGTATTTT.

The chain has TRBV27 and TRBJ2-1; 9 bases line up with TRBD2. Germline V CDR1 and CDR2: MNHEY, SMNVEV (reference sequence). V gave up 1 base and J gave up 9 bases; unmatched junction bases: 10. CDR3 size: 16 residues. The CDR3 coding sequence is TGTGCCAGCAGTTTATGGGCTAGCGGGAAATCTGGTGAGCAGTTCTTC. It encodes CASSLWASGKSGEQFF.

Of note for this clone: This specimen includes other DNA sequences encoding the same CDR3. This chain connects TRBV5-1 to TRBJ2-7; D unclear. Germline V lookup: CDR1 SGHRS, CDR2 YFSETQ. With 3 bases removed from V and 3 bases from J, the gap between germline ends came to 7 bases. The CDR3 is 12 residues long. This CDR3 is CASSYDNYEQYF. CDR3 DNA sequence: TGCGCCAGCAGCTACGACAACTACGAGCAGTACTTC.

This clone was counted between two and nine times. Germline is not matched at one junction end, which may reflect a read error. The chain is built from TRBV5-5 and TRBJ2-6; 7 bases match TRBD1. This CDR3 comprises 17 residues. The germline gives CDR1 SGHKS, CDR2 YYEKEE (reference sequence). The CDR3 nucleotides are TGCGCCAGCAGCCAAGGGGACAGCCACTCTGGGGCCAACGTCCTGACTTTC. Translation gives CASSQGDSHSGANVLTF.

The genes are TRBV19 and TRBJ1-5, with D maybe TRBD1 (6 bases). V was pared by 6 bases and J by 4 bases, with 13 bases between. This CDR3 comprises 14 residues. In germline, CDR1 is LNHDA, CDR2 SQIVND (reference sequence). CDR3: CASSLGQKNQPQHF. In nucleotides, the CDR3 is TGTGCCAGTAGCCTCGGACAGAAGAATCAGCCCCAGCATTTT. The variable domain in full, completed from reference TRBV19 and TRBJ1-5, reads DGGITQSPKYLFRKEGQNVTLSCEQNLNHDAMYWYRQDPGQGLRLIYYSQIVNDFQKGDIAEGYSVSREKKESFPLTVTSAQKNPTAFYLCASSLGQKNQPQHFGDGTRLSIL.

Notes on this clone: Since a much larger clone is just one base distant, this may be a read error. Other DNA sequences in the same sample also yield this CDR3. The chain combines TRBV7-8 with TRBJ1-2, with TRBD1 as a possible D gene (6 bases). Germline values: CDR1 SGHVS, CDR2 FQNEAQ. This CDR3 contains 12 residues. V dropped 6 bases and J dropped 2 bases, with 7 bases sitting between them. The CDR3 sequence: CASSQGNYGYTF. The DNA for the CDR3 is TGTGCCAGCAGTCAGGGGAACTATGGCTACACCTTC.

This clone was seen only a few times. The chain joins TRBV25-1 to TRBJ2-1; tentatively, D is TRBD2 (5 bases). Trimming took 8 bases from V and 2 from J, leaving 13 bases between them. Germline V gene sequence: CDR1 MGHDK, CDR2 SYGVNS. The CDR3 totals 14 residues. CDR3 in amino acids: CASAMAGAYNEQFF. CDR3 nucleotide sequence: TGTGCCAGCGCAATGGCGGGCGCCTACAATGAGCAGTTCTTC.

The rearrangement uses TRBV11-2 and TRBJ1-1; a possible D gene is TRBD1 (6 bases). The CDR3 is 14 residues long. Trimming removed 5 bases at V and 4 bases at J, with 14 bases between. Germline CDR1 reads SGHAT; CDR2 reads FQNNGV. The CDR3 nucleotides are TGTGCCAGCAGCAAGGGGGGAGTACGCACTGAAGCTTTCTTT. Encoded protein: CASSKGGVRTEAFF.

The count of this clone is one. The chain employs TRBV28 and TRBJ2-6; no clear D. V shed 5 bases and J shed 8 bases, with 10 bases lying between them. CDR3 length: 13 amino acids. Germline values: CDR1 MDHEN, CDR2 SYDVKM. DNA of the CDR3: TGTGCCAGCAGTCCCTTAGCTTCCAACGTCCTGACTTTC. Translating it yields CASSPLASNVLTF.